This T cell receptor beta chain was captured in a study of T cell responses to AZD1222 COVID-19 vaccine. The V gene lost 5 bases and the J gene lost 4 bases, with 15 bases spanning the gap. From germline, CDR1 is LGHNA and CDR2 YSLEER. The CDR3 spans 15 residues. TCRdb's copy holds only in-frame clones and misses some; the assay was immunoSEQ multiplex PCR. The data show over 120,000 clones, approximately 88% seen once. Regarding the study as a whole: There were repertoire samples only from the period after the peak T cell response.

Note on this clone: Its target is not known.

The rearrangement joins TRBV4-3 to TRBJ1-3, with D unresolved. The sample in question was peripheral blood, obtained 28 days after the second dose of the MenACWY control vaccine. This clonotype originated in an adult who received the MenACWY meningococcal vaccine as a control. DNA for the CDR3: TGCGCCAGCAGCTTCGACCCCAACCCCGGAAACACCATATATTTT. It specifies CASSFDPNPGNTIYF.